The 30 T cell receptor beta chains in this list originate from one sample, sequenced in a study of blood T cell repertoires in COVID-19. The protocol was immunoSEQ multiplex PCR, while the TCRdb copy is restricted to in-frame clones and leaves out a portion. The repertoire holds 110,000 to 150,000 clones, with 84% as singletons. The specimen was peripheral blood. Receptor source: a human donor in a cohort sampled during active COVID-19.

J is TRBJ2-7 and V is TRBV21-1; the DNA was not compared with TRBD1, the D call given in the table. TRBV21-1 corresponds to a pseudogene. The CDR3 is 12 amino acids. CDR3 loop: CANRGLGYEQYF. CDR3 nucleotide sequence: TGTGCCAACAGGGGGCTTGGCTACGAGCAGTACTTC.

In this sample, this clone turned up once. V usage is TRBV25-1 and J usage is TRBJ2-5; 8 positions match TRBD2. The germline gives CDR1 MGHDK, CDR2 SYGVNS. This CDR3 is 12 amino acids long. Germline trimming cut 7 bases from V and 4 bases from J; bases unmatched to any gene: 2. The CDR3 reads CASKRGRETQYF. CDR3 coding DNA: TGTGCCAGCAAGCGGGGGCGAGAGACCCAGTACTTC.

The rearrangement links TRBV5-1 to TRBJ2-5, with 7 bases fitting TRBD2. Germline CDR1 is SGHRS and CDR2 is YFSETQ. The V segment lost 2 bases and the J segment 4 bases; nucleotides outside the gene matches: 5. This CDR3 comprises 14 residues. For the CDR3, the DNA is TGCGCCAGCAGCTTCCGACAGCGGGGAGAGACCCAGTACTTC. This encodes CASSFRQRGETQYF.

The V gene is TRBV7-2, the J gene TRBJ1-1; D unclear. Germline V gene sequence: CDR1 SGHTA, CDR2 FQGNSA. Trimming took off 4 bases at V and 0 bases at J, with 9 bases between the two ends. CDR3 size: 14 residues. CDR3 in amino acids: CASSSAGLNTEAFF. CDR3 nucleotides: TGTGCCAGCAGCTCCGCGGGGTTGAACACTGAAGCTTTCTTT.

The chain is built from TRBV9 and TRBJ2-3; 9 bases line up with TRBD2. J gave up 2 bases and V 4 bases, and 5 bases lay outside the gene matches. The CDR3 covers 15 residues. Germline lookup yields CDR1 SGDLS and CDR2 YYNGEE. The CDR3 sequence is CASSLAGVTTDTQYF. The CDR3 DNA reads as TGTGCCAGCAGCTTAGCGGGGGTCACCACAGATACGCAGTATTTT.

Worth noting for this clone: The sample carries other DNA sequences with the same CDR3. This sequence joins TRBV7-2 and TRBJ2-5; the D gene is possibly TRBD2 (5 bases). The CDR3 loop spans 14 amino acids. Trimming cost V 1 base and J 5 bases, with 11 bases left between them. Germline-derived CDR1 and CDR2 are SGHTA and FQGNSA. Written as DNA, the CDR3 is TGTGCCAGCAGCTTAGGGGCGGGCGGGGAGACCCAGTACTTC. This sequence encodes CASSLGAGGETQYF.

The chain combines TRBV9 with TRBJ2-3; D call uncertain. The germline V and J ends were trimmed by 6 bases and 2 bases, with 19 bases remaining between them. Germline loops: CDR1 SGDLS, CDR2 YYNGEE. This CDR3 spans 16 amino acids. The CDR3, as DNA: TGTGCCAGCAACCCCCACAACCCGGGTGTCACAGATACGCAGTATTTT. It encodes CASNPHNPGVTDTQYF.

This chain links TRBV28 with TRBJ1-4; D not resolved. The germline CDR1 and CDR2 sequences are MDHEN and SYDVKM. V lost 9 bases to trimming and J lost 5 bases, with 13 bases between them. The length of the CDR3 is 13 residues. The DNA of the CDR3 is TGTGCCAGGGGTGGACTCCCCAATGAAAAACTGTTTTTT. Amino acid sequence: CARGGLPNEKLFF.

The chain uses TRBV19 and TRBJ2-3; 8 nucleotides match TRBD1. V was pared by 6 bases and J by 6 bases, with 5 bases of the junction left unmatched. Germline V gene data show CDR1 as LNHDA and CDR2 as SQIVND (reference sequence). This CDR3 has 13 residues. The CDR3 protein is CASRLTGVDTQYF. CDR3 nucleotide sequence: TGTGCCAGTAGGCTGACAGGGGTGGATACGCAGTATTTT.

The table lists this clone with a count of one. The chain employs TRBV5-8 and TRBJ1-1, with D possibly matching TRBD1 (6 bases). This CDR3 spans 11 amino acids. V was trimmed by 4 bases and J by 6 bases, leaving 7 bases between them. The germline CDR1 and CDR2 sequences are SGHTS and YDEGEE. This CDR3 is CASSKGAEAFF. In nucleotides, the CDR3 is TGTGCCAGCAGCAAGGGGGCTGAAGCTTTCTTT.

The genes are TRBV6-5 and TRBJ2-5; 9 bases match TRBD1. The germline V gene encodes CDR1 MNHEY and CDR2 SVGAGI. V was pared by 6 bases and J by 1 base, with 6 bases of the junction left unmatched. The CDR3 consists of 15 residues. In DNA form, the CDR3 reads TGTGCCAGCAGCTTGGACAGGGGAGGCCAAGAGACCCAGTACTTC. It codes for CASSLDRGGQETQYF.

The chain employs TRBV15 and TRBJ2-7; 9 positions agree with TRBD1. This CDR3 region has 15 residues. The junction had 11 bases not matched to a gene; V was cut back by 5 bases and J by 6 bases. The germline gives CDR1 LNHNV, CDR2 YYDKDF (reference sequence). The CDR3 protein is CATSPGTGKLSEQYF. In DNA form, the CDR3 reads TGTGCCACCAGCCCCGGGACAGGGAAATTAAGCGAGCAGTACTTC.

The rearrangement uses TRBV7-2 and TRBJ2-3; 8 bases fit TRBD2. This CDR3 spans 17 amino acids. The germline CDR1 and CDR2 sequences are SGHTA and FQGNSA. J was trimmed by 2 bases and V by 4 bases; bases with no gene match: 11. CDR3 DNA sequence: TGTGCCAGCAGCTCTCCTCGCGGGGGGCCCCACACAGATACGCAGTATTTT. Translating gives CASSSPRGGPHTDTQYF.

V usage is TRBV18 and J usage is TRBJ2-3, with D possibly being TRBD2 (5 bases). The CDR3 is made up of 13 amino acids. Germline loops: CDR1 KGHSH, CDR2 LQKENI. Trimming took 3 bases from V and 6 from J, leaving 10 bases between them. CDR3 loop: CASSPNEGDTQYF. For the CDR3, the DNA is TGTGCCAGCTCACCCAATGAGGGTGATACGCAGTATTTT.

The chain joins TRBV7-6 to TRBJ1-4; 10 bases are a match to TRBD1. The CDR3 runs 16 residues. The junction had 4 bases not matched to a gene; V was cut back by 4 bases and J by 2 bases. Germline values: CDR1 SGHVS, CDR2 FNYEAQ. The DNA for the CDR3 is TGTGCCAGCAGCTCGGGACAGGGGACTACTAATGAAAAACTGTTTTTT. The encoded protein is CASSSGQGTTNEKLFF.

The chain combines TRBV7-2 with TRBJ2-2; D not resolved. Trimming shortened V by 2 bases and J by 1 base, and 8 bases separated the two germline ends. This CDR3 has 15 residues. Germline V gene data show CDR1 as SGHTA and CDR2 as FQGNSA. CDR3 in DNA: TGTGCCAGCAGCTTATATCCAGGGAACACCGGGGAGCTGTTTTTT. It specifies CASSLYPGNTGELFF.

This clone was picked up one time. The chain employs TRBV24-1 and TRBJ2-5; 12 nucleotides align to TRBD2. Trimming took 5 bases from V and 4 from J; bases not matched to a gene: 7. Germline V gene lookup returns CDR1 KGHDR and CDR2 SFDVKD. The CDR3 has 16 amino acids. Here the CDR3 reads CATSGRLAGEIETQYF. In nucleotides, the CDR3 is TGTGCCACCAGTGGCCGACTAGCGGGGGAAATAGAGACCCAGTACTTC.

Only a few counts were recorded for this clone. This chain uses TRBV4-1 with TRBJ1-2, with 7 bases fitting TRBD1. The junction had 9 bases not matched to a gene; V was cut back by 1 base and J by 13 bases. Germline V gene data show CDR1 as MGHRA and CDR2 as YSYEKL. The CDR3 spans 13 residues. CDR3 sequence reads: CASSQVTGSLSTF. In DNA form, the CDR3 reads TGCGCCAGCAGCCAAGTGACAGGGTCGTTGAGCACCTTC.

V gene TRBV7-3 combines with J gene TRBJ1-3, with a weak D call TRBD1 (5 bases). V was shortened by 5 bases and J by 4 bases, with 9 bases between the two germline ends. This CDR3 contains 13 residues. In germline, CDR1 is SGHTA, CDR2 FQGTGA. The chain's CDR3 is CASSPRQGNTIYF. The CDR3 DNA is TGTGCCAGCAGCCCTCGACAGGGAAACACCATATATTTT.

This clone has only a few counts. The V call is TRBV27, the J call TRBJ1-6; TRBD1 matches 9 bases. Germline trimming cut 8 bases from V and 9 bases from J; bases unmatched to any gene: 14. The CDR3 runs to 16 residues. Germline CDR1 MNHEY, CDR2 SMNVEV (reference sequence). The CDR3 DNA follows: TGTGCCAGCCGCCAGGACAGGGGACAAAAGGTTTCACCCCTCCACTTT. Protein product: CASRQDRGQKVSPLHF.

The V and J genes are TRBV4-1 and TRBJ1-6; D might be TRBD1 (6 bases). The ends were cut back, 0 bases at V and 7 bases at J, with 16 bases in the middle. The CDR3 extends over 17 amino acids. Germline CDR1 is MGHRA and CDR2 is YSYEKL. CDR3 in amino acids: CASSQDGGAGRNSPLHF. The CDR3 DNA reads as TGCGCCAGCAGCCAAGATGGGGGGGCAGGGCGCAATTCACCCCTCCACTTT.

The chain uses TRBV5-1 and TRBJ2-5, with TRBD2 as a possible D gene (5 bases). V lost 5 bases, J lost 1 base, and 9 bases lay in between. Per germline, CDR1 SGHRS and CDR2 YFSETQ. The CDR3 sequence is 13 residues long. This chain's CDR3 is CASRPGVQETQYF. The CDR3 DNA follows: TGCGCCAGCAGGCCCGGGGTCCAAGAGACCCAGTACTTC.

The chain is built from TRBV2 and TRBJ1-2; D is possibly TRBD1 (5 bases). V lost 6 bases and J 5 bases, leaving 10 bases between the germline ends. Germline CDR1 and CDR2: SNHLY and FYNNEI. There are 12 residues in the CDR3. The CDR3 DNA sequence: TGTGCCAGCAGCCGTTCAGGGTATGGCTACACCTTC. This gives the protein CASSRSGYGYTF.

The chain combines TRBV7-8 with TRBJ2-1; TRBD2 agrees at 9 bases. Per the germline V gene, CDR1 is SGHVS and CDR2 is FQNEAQ. This CDR3 has 15 residues. Unmatched junction bases numbered 16, after V lost 6 bases and J lost 13 bases. The CDR3 DNA reads TGTGCCAGCAGACGCGACGCGAACCTCGGGACTAGCCAGTTCTTC. This encodes CASRRDANLGTSQFF.

The rearrangement links TRBV6-5 to TRBJ1-2, with D maybe TRBD1 (5 bases). Germline CDR1 MNHEY, CDR2 SVGAGI. This CDR3 spans 12 amino acids. Deletions cut 8 bases from V and 7 bases from J, with 14 bases between. The CDR3 loop is CASFSAGPGYTF. Written as DNA, the CDR3 is TGTGCCAGCTTCTCGGCAGGGCCTGGCTACACCTTC.

This clone has only one observation. In nucleotides, the CDR3 is TGTGCCACCAGCAGAGGTCGGGGGAAATACAATGAGCAGTTCTTC. Translation gives CATSRGRGKYNEQFF. The chain recombines TRBV15 with TRBJ2-1, with D possibly being TRBD2 (6 bases). From germline, CDR1 is LNHNV and CDR2 YYDKDF (reference sequence). V was clipped by 1 base and J by 4 bases, with 11 bases between them. CDR3 length equals 15 residues.

The chain links TRBV5-4 to TRBJ1-3; D is perhaps TRBD1 (6 bases). With 0 bases removed from V and 2 bases from J, the gap between germline ends came to 12 bases. There are 16 residues in the CDR3. Germline V CDR1 and CDR2: SGHNT, YYREEE (reference sequence). The CDR3 DNA reads TGTGCCAGCAGCTTGGAGCGGGGGCGGACTGGAAACACCATATATTTT. It encodes CASSLERGRTGNTIYF.

The chain uses TRBV7-2 and TRBJ2-5; 8 nucleotides match TRBD1. CDR1 is SGHTA, CDR2 FQGNSA, per germline. J gave up 4 bases and V 5 bases, and 9 bases lay outside the gene matches. This CDR3 spans 15 amino acids. CDR3 nucleotide sequence: TGTGCCAGCAGCACCAGGACAGGGAGGTCAGAGACCCAGTACTTC. Translated: CASSTRTGRSETQYF.

This chain joins TRBV19 and TRBJ2-3; 10 nucleotides align to TRBD1. CDR3 length: 16 amino acids. The junction had 5 bases not matched to a gene; V was cut back by 0 bases and J by 5 bases. Germline V lookup: CDR1 LNHDA, CDR2 SQIVND (reference sequence). The CDR3: CASSIDGTGVGDTQYF. The CDR3 DNA sequence: TGTGCCAGTAGTATAGATGGGACAGGGGTGGGAGATACGCAGTATTTT.

The genes are TRBV4-3 and TRBJ1-3, with D possibly matching TRBD1 (6 bases). Germline V gives CDR1 LGHNA, CDR2 YSLEER. There are 15 residues in the CDR3. V was trimmed by 5 bases and J by 2 bases, leaving 13 bases between them. CDR3 protein: CASSLDDRTGNTIYF. CDR3 DNA: TGCGCCAGCAGCTTAGACGACAGGACTGGAAACACCATATATTTT.